Below, 17 T cell receptor beta chains from the same sample are listed, as sequenced in a study of blood T cell repertoires in COVID-19. Sequenced by immunoSEQ multiplex PCR; TCRdb stores in-frame clones only, minus some. The sample lists more than 60,000 clones, roughly 82% occurring once. The material sequenced was peripheral blood. These receptors were taken from a man aged 55-75 years with acute or convalescent COVID-19.

The chain is built from TRBV7-9 and TRBJ1-2, with D perhaps matching TRBD1 (6 bases). Trimming cost V 1 base and J 13 bases, with 16 bases left between them. The CDR3 runs 13 residues. The germline gives CDR1 SEHNR, CDR2 FQNEAQ (reference sequence). CDR3 sequence (DNA): TGTGCCAGCAGCTTAGGACAGGCCCCCTTTCTCACCTTC. This codes for CASSLGQAPFLTF.

V gene TRBV6-5 combines with J gene TRBJ2-7; a possible D gene is TRBD2 (6 bases). The germline V and J ends were trimmed by 4 bases and 1 base, with 17 bases remaining between them. Germline CDR1 MNHEY, CDR2 SVGAGI. The CDR3 spans 16 residues. The CDR3 reads CASSLGQGSGSYEQYF. In DNA, the CDR3 is TGTGCCAGCAGTTTGGGTCAGGGTAGCGGTTCCTACGAGCAGTACTTC.

This sequence joins TRBV28 and TRBJ1-2; perhaps TRBD1 as D (5 bases). V was cut by 5 bases and J by 8 bases, with 27 bases left in between. CDR1 is MDHEN, CDR2 SYDVKM, per germline. This CDR3 spans 17 amino acids. Here the CDR3 DNA reads TGTGCCAGCAGTCTCCATAGGGAGGGGATATATTCGCGGGGCTACACCTTC. It translates to CASSLHREGIYSRGYTF.

The sample holds one count of this clone. V and J are TRBV28 and TRBJ1-3, with 10 bases matching TRBD1. CDR1 is MDHEN and CDR2 is SYDVKM in the germline V gene. Germline trimming cut 8 bases from V and 6 bases from J; bases unmatched to any gene: 10. The CDR3 is made up of 15 amino acids. The CDR3 sequence is CASRGRDRGLNTIYF. The DNA of the CDR3 is TGTGCCAGCCGGGGTCGGGACAGGGGTTTAAACACCATATATTTT.

This clone was counted between two and nine times. The chain carries TRBV28 and TRBJ2-6; no clear D. This CDR3 has 16 amino acids. Trimming took off 5 bases at V and 0 bases at J, with 11 bases between the two ends. CDR1 and CDR2 from the germline V gene are MDHEN and SYDVKM. The CDR3 DNA reads TGTGCCAGCAGTCCCCCCGACTTCTCTGGGGCCAACGTCCTGACTTTC. Translated, it gives CASSPPDFSGANVLTF.

V and J are TRBV7-2 and TRBJ2-2; possibly TRBD2 for D (6 bases). The CDR3 is made up of 13 amino acids. The V end lost 5 bases, the J end lost 5 bases, and 9 bases lay between the germline ends. The germline V gene encodes CDR1 SGHTA and CDR2 FQGNSA. CDR3 residues: CASSLSGTGELFF. In DNA, the CDR3 is TGTGCCAGCAGCCTAAGCGGGACCGGGGAGCTGTTTTTT.

This clone was picked up one time. The CDR3 sequence: CASRRSTGGRTEAFF. The CDR3 DNA reads as TGTGCCAGCAGGCGTAGTACAGGGGGTCGTACTGAAGCTTTCTTT. The chain combines TRBV5-4 with TRBJ1-1, with 8 bases lining up with TRBD1. The CDR3 sequence is 15 residues long. Germline V CDR1 and CDR2: SGHNT, YYREEE (reference sequence). The V gene end was trimmed by 5 bases and the J gene end by 5 bases; junction bases not matched to a gene: 11. The full variable domain, in which reference TRBV5-4 and TRBJ1-1 provide the parts outside the CDR3, is ETGVTQSPTHLIKTRGQQVTLRCSSQSGHNTVSWYQQALGQGPQFIFQYYREEENGRGNFPPRFSGLQFPNYSSELNVNALELDDSALYLCASRRSTGGRTEAFFGQGTRLTVV.

This clone was found once. The J gene is TRBJ2-7, the V gene TRBV28; 9 nucleotides line up with TRBD2. The CDR3 runs 14 residues. Germline CDR1 reads MDHEN; CDR2 reads SYDVKM. Losses at the gene ends were 5 bases for V and 5 bases for J; bases not matched to a gene: 7. The CDR3 reads CASSGLAGSDEQYF. CDR3 DNA sequence: TGTGCCAGCAGTGGGCTAGCGGGATCGGACGAGCAGTACTTC.

V gene TRBV5-6 combines with J gene TRBJ2-7, with D possibly being TRBD2 (5 bases). V was trimmed by 2 bases and J by 6 bases, leaving 6 bases between them. CDR3 size: 11 residues. Germline V gene sequence: CDR1 SGHDT, CDR2 YYEEEE. In DNA, the CDR3 is TGTGCCAGCAGCTTTCGGGGCGAGCAGTACTTC. Its protein product is CASSFRGEQYF.

The chain joins TRBV5-1 to TRBJ2-1; TRBD2 matches at 14 bases. Germline CDR1 is SGHRS and CDR2 is YFSETQ. The CDR3 loop spans 16 amino acids. After removal of 4 bases from V and 6 bases from J, the junction contained 6 bases not matched to a gene. DNA for the CDR3: TGCGCCAGCAGCGGATCAGGGACTAGCGGGGGCAATGAGCAGTTCTTC. Protein product: CASSGSGTSGGNEQFF. Variable domain in full (rest from reference TRBV5-1 and TRBJ2-1): KAGVTQTPRYLIKTRGQQVTLSCSPISGHRSVSWYQQTPGQGLQFLFEYFSETQRNKGNFPGRFSGRQFSNSRSEMNVSTLELGDSALYLCASSGSGTSGGNEQFFGPGTRLTVL.

The rearrangement uses TRBV19 and TRBJ1-1; TRBD1 is a possible D gene (5 bases). This CDR3 region has 16 residues. Per the germline V gene, CDR1 is LNHDA and CDR2 is SQIVND (reference sequence). Trimming took 5 bases from V and 3 from J, leaving 19 bases between them. CDR3 loop: CASSPPRRGWYTEAFF. CDR3 DNA: TGTGCCAGTAGTCCCCCGAGGAGGGGCTGGTACACTGAAGCTTTCTTT. Using reference TRBV19 and TRBJ1-1 for the parts outside the CDR3, the full variable domain is DGGITQSPKYLFRKEGQNVTLSCEQNLNHDAMYWYRQDPGQGLRLIYYSQIVNDFQKGDIAEGYSVSREKKESFPLTVTSAQKNPTAFYLCASSPPRRGWYTEAFFGQGTRLTVV.

This clone was detected only a few times. The chain couples TRBV27 to TRBJ1-6, with 8 bases that match TRBD1. This CDR3 spans 17 amino acids. J was trimmed by 14 bases and V by 2 bases; bases with no gene match: 17. The germline V gene has CDR1 MNHEY and CDR2 SMNVEV (reference sequence). The CDR3 DNA reads TGTGCCAGCAGTTTACAACGTTTTGGGGACAGGCGTGGTTCCCTCCACTTT. Translation gives CASSLQRFGDRRGSLHF.

The J gene is TRBJ2-5, the V gene TRBV10-3, with 7 bases aligning to TRBD2. Unmatched junction bases numbered 9, after V lost 7 bases and J lost 4 bases. The CDR3 has 14 amino acids. Germline V lookup: CDR1 ENHRY, CDR2 SYGVKD. CDR3 amino acids: CAIKGTTVGETQYF. The DNA for the CDR3 is TGTGCCATCAAGGGGACTACAGTGGGAGAGACCCAGTACTTC.

The rearrangement joins TRBV18 to TRBJ1-1; maybe TRBD1 (6 bases). This CDR3 spans 15 amino acids. V gave up 3 bases and J gave up 6 bases, with 17 bases separating them. CDR1 is KGHSH and CDR2 is LQKENI in the germline V gene. CDR3 region: CASSPAKGEWAEAFF. The CDR3, as DNA: TGTGCCAGCTCACCGGCTAAGGGGGAGTGGGCTGAAGCTTTCTTT. Looking up the rest from reference TRBV18 and TRBJ1-1 gives the full variable domain: NAGVMQNPRHLVRRRGQEARLRCSPMKGHSHVYWYRQLPEEGLKFMVYLQKENIIDESGMPKERFSAEFPKEGPSILRIQQVVRGDSAAYFCASSPAKGEWAEAFFGQGTRLTVV.

The rearrangement uses TRBV4-1 and TRBJ1-5, with 8 bases aligning to TRBD1. This CDR3 contains 16 residues. The trim removed 1 base at V and 2 bases at J, leaving 4 bases unmatched. Germline CDR1 and CDR2: MGHRA and YSYEKL. In DNA form, the CDR3 reads TGCGCCAGCAGCCAAGGAGGACAGGGACGCAATCAGCCCCAGCATTTT. Translated, it gives CASSQGGQGRNQPQHF.

This sequence joins TRBV4-1 and TRBJ2-5; D call uncertain. CDR1 is MGHRA and CDR2 is YSYEKL in the germline V gene. The V gene lost 1 base and the J gene lost 0 bases, with 6 bases spanning the gap. The CDR3 runs 14 residues. The CDR3 DNA reads as TGCGCCAGCAGCCAAGCATTGTACCAAGAGACCCAGTACTTC. Amino acids: CASSQALYQETQYF.

DNA for the CDR3: TGTGCCAGCAGCGCCAGGACAGGGATGACTGAAGCTTTCTTT. Translated, it gives CASSARTGMTEAFF. The chain couples TRBV11-2 to TRBJ1-1; 8 bases fit TRBD1. This CDR3 spans 14 amino acids. Trimming cost V 5 bases and J 5 bases; bases outside gene matches: 7. Germline V gives CDR1 SGHAT, CDR2 FQNNGV.